Listed below are T cell receptor beta chains from one sample, sequenced in a study of blood T cell repertoires in COVID-19. Method: immunoSEQ multiplex PCR; TCRdb's copy keeps in-frame clones and lacks some. The data hold about 190,000 clones, with around 77% observed a single time. Sequenced input: peripheral blood. The receptors here all came from a man aged 60 to 69 with active or convalescent COVID-19. The CDR3 runs from the conserved cysteine through the conserved F or W. Fields, in order: D gene, V gene, clone size, J gene, CDR3 DNA, CDR3 protein. The D gene is left open where the match is weak. Expanded clones get a size class; other rows say once, few or many, or leave the size out.

TRBD2	TRBV10-3	-	TRBJ2-5	TGTGCCATCAGTGAGGGACTAGCGGGACAAGAGACCCAGTACTTC	CAISEGLAGQETQYF
TRBD1	TRBV6-2/TRBV6-3	-	TRBJ2-7	TGTGCCAGCAGCTCGCCCGGGACAGGGGTCTACGAGCAGTACTTC	CASSSPGTGVYEQYF
TRBD2	TRBV29-1	-	TRBJ2-3	TGCAGCGTTGACGGCGGGAGCTCCGGGGTAACAGATACGCAGTATTTT	CSVDGGSSGVTDTQYF
TRBD2	TRBV7-2	-	TRBJ2-7	TGTGCCAGCAGCCATCGGACTAGCGGGGCCAGCTCCTACGAGCAGTACTTC	CASSHRTSGASSYEQYF
TRBD2	TRBV15	-	TRBJ2-1	TGTGCCACCAGCAGACGGAGCGGGAGGGCCACCAATGAGCAGTTCTTC	CATSRRSGRATNEQFF
TRBD2	TRBV4-1	-	TRBJ2-7	TGCGCCAGCAGCCTTACACTAGCGGGAGCTTTTCAGCAGTACTTC	CASSLTLAGAFQQYF
TRBD2	TRBV24-1	-	TRBJ2-2	TGTGCCACCAGTGATTCGGGACTAGCGGACACCGGGGAGCTGTTTTTT	CATSDSGLADTGELFF
-	TRBV11-2	few	TRBJ2-7	TGTGCCAGCAGCCGAGTGCTGGAGGTAATGTACGAGCAGTACTTC	CASSRVLEVMYEQYF
TRBD2	TRBV3-1/TRBV3-2	-	TRBJ2-2	TGTGCCAGCAGCCGGAAAGCCTTTAGCGGGAGATGGACCGGGGAGCTGTTTTTT	CASSRKAFSGRWTGELFF
TRBD1	TRBV2	-	TRBJ2-1	TGTGCCAGCAGTCGGACAGGGGGTTCAGCGCAGTTCTTC	CASSRTGGSAQFF
TRBD1	TRBV4-2	-	TRBJ1-5	TGTGCCAGCAGCCAAGATCCGACAGGGAAGGGGAATCAGCCCCAGCATTTT	CASSQDPTGKGNQPQHF
TRBD1	TRBV30	-	TRBJ1-3	TGTGCCTGGAGTCGACAGGGGGGCTCTGGAAACACCATATATTTT	CAWSRQGGSGNTIYF
-	TRBV14	-	TRBJ2-7	TGTGCCAGCAGCCCCCTGGGGGCTGGGGAGCAGTACTTC	CASSPLGAGEQYF
-	TRBV28	few	TRBJ2-7	TGTGCCAGCAGCACCACACCTCTCTACGAGCAGTACTTC	CASSTTPLYEQYF
-	TRBV29-1	-	TRBJ2-3	TGCAGCGTGGCGGGACAGCCCACAGATACGCAGTATTTT	CSVAGQPTDTQYF
-	TRBV11-3	-	TRBJ2-2	TGTGCCAGCATGGAGCCCCACACCGGGGAGCTGTTTTTT	CASMEPHTGELFF
-	TRBV19	few	TRBJ2-2	TGTGCCACCACAGGGTGGACCGGGGAGCTGTTTTTT	CATTGWTGELFF
TRBD1	TRBV19	-	TRBJ1-1	TGTGCCAGTAGTTTTCGGGGACAGGGTCCTGAGGCTTTCTTT	CASSFRGQGPEAFF
TRBD1	TRBV5-1	-	TRBJ1-1	TGCGCCAGCAGCGTGACAGGGGCCGGGAACACTGAAGCTTTCTTT	CASSVTGAGNTEAFF
-	TRBV11-3	few	TRBJ2-5	TGTGCCAGCAGCTTAAGCTTCGGGCTAGCCGAGACCCAGTACTTC	CASSLSFGLAETQYF
-	TRBV4-3	few	TRBJ2-2	TGCGCCAGCAGCCAAGGGTCTACTATTATCGGGGAGCTGTTTTTT	CASSQGSTIIGELFF
TRBD2	TRBV7-2	-	TRBJ2-7	TGTGCCAGCAGCCCAGCGGGGACTAGCGGAACCTACGAGCAGTACTTC	CASSPAGTSGTYEQYF
-	TRBV9	once	TRBJ2-3	TGTGCCAGCAGCTTGGGGAGGGGGGCGCAGGCAGATACGCAGTATTTT	CASSLGRGAQADTQYF
TRBD1	TRBV6-6	-	TRBJ1-2	TGTGCCAGCAGGCCGGGACAGGGTAACTATGGCTACACCTTC	CASRPGQGNYGYTF
-	TRBV7-2	-	TRBJ2-2	TGTGCCAGCAGCCCACTGACTAGGAGCACCGGGGAGCTGTTTTTT	CASSPLTRSTGELFF
-	TRBV9	-	TRBJ2-7	TGTGCCAGCAGCGTAGAGGTGGGGGACTCGACCTACGAGCAGTACTTC	CASSVEVGDSTYEQYF
-	TRBV7-2	-	TRBJ2-2	TGTGCCAGCAGCCCCCCGACGGGCGGGGAGCTGTTTTTT	CASSPPTGGELFF
-	TRBV13	-	TRBJ1-2	TGTGCCAGCAGCTTAGCGAAGGGGGGCTACACCTTC	CASSLAKGGYTF
TRBD1	TRBV5-1	-	TRBJ1-3	TGCGCCAGCAGCTTGGGCCAGGGGGCAGGGGACGGAAACACCATATATTTT	CASSLGQGAGDGNTIYF
-	TRBV27	-	TRBJ2-2	TGTGCCAGCAGTTACTTCACCGGGGAGCTGTTTTTT	CASSYFTGELFF
-	TRBV5-6	-	TRBJ1-5	TGTGCCAGCAGCTTGTCAAGGGGTTATCAGCCCCAGCATTTT	CASSLSRGYQPQHF
TRBD2	TRBV14	-	TRBJ2-1	TGTGCCAGCAGCTTACTAGCGGGAGTCTTTCTGGATGAGCAGTTCTTC	CASSLLAGVFLDEQFF
TRBD2	TRBV7-9	-	TRBJ2-3	TGTGCCAGCAGCGTTAGCGGGAGGGCCCTAGGAACAGATACGCAGTATTTT	CASSVSGRALGTDTQYF
-	TRBV2	once	TRBJ1-2	TGTGCCAGCAGTGAACTATTTGATGGCTACACCTTC	CASSELFDGYTF
-	TRBV7-2	many	TRBJ1-2	TGTGCCAGCAGCTTAGGATTGGGAAGTCTCGCGGGGGGCTACACCTTC	CASSLGLGSLAGGYTF
TRBD1	TRBV24-1	-	TRBJ2-7	TGTGCCACCAGTGATTCCGGGACAGGTGGATTCTACGAGCAGTACTTC	CATSDSGTGGFYEQYF
TRBD1	TRBV5-1	-	TRBJ1-6	TGCGCCAGCAGCTTGGGACAGGGAAATAATTCACCCCTCCACTTT	CASSLGQGNNSPLHF
-	TRBV6-5	-	TRBJ2-5	TGTGCCAGCAGTTACTCTAGGCTAGCAGGGACCCAGTACTTC	CASSYSRLAGTQYF
TRBD1	TRBV28	-	TRBJ2-1	TGTGCCAGCAGTCCCCAGACAGGGAACTCCTACAATGAGCAGTTCTTC	CASSPQTGNSYNEQFF
-	TRBV19	-	TRBJ2-2	TGTGCCAGTAGCATAACTAGCCTCGCGAACACCGGGGAGCTGTTTTTT	CASSITSLANTGELFF
TRBD2	TRBV5-1	-	TRBJ2-1	TGCGCCAGCAGCTTGGCCCCCGGGACTAAAAATGAGCAGTTCTTC	CASSLAPGTKNEQFF
TRBD1	TRBV19	-	TRBJ1-1	TGTGCCAGTAGTATCCGGGACAGCAACACTGAAGCTTTCTTT	CASSIRDSNTEAFF
-	TRBV5-5	-	TRBJ2-5	TGTGCCAGCAGCTTGGTCCCTTGGACTTTCCAAGAGACCCAGTACTTC	CASSLVPWTFQETQYF
TRBD1	TRBV6-5	-	TRBJ2-1	TGTGCCAGCAGTTACTCGGGGGACAGGGCCAATGAGCAGTTCTTC	CASSYSGDRANEQFF
-	TRBV10-3	-	TRBJ2-7	TGTGCCATCAGTGAGTCGGGCTCGTCATACGAGCAGTACTTC	CAISESGSSYEQYF
TRBD1	TRBV5-4	-	TRBJ1-2	TGTGCCAGCAGCTTCCCTCCGGGACAGGGGAGGAATGGCTACACCTTC	CASSFPPGQGRNGYTF
TRBD2	TRBV7-6	-	TRBJ2-7	TGTGCCAGCAGCTTGACCGGGACTAGAGTTTCAGTCTCCTACGAGCAGTACTTC	CASSLTGTRVSVSYEQYF
TRBD2	TRBV7-2	-	TRBJ2-1	TGTGCCAGCAGCTTATGGAGGGAAGCGGGACAGTTCTTC	CASSLWREAGQFF
-	TRBV6-4	-	TRBJ2-1	TGTGCCAGCAGTGACCCGGAGAGTGGGTTCTTC	CASSDPESGFF
TRBD1	TRBV28	-	TRBJ1-2	TGTGCCAGCAGCGAATCTAGGACAGGCTATGGCTACACCTTC	CASSESRTGYGYTF
TRBD1	TRBV28	-	TRBJ2-7	TGTGCCAGCAGTTTGCTCGGGACAGGGCGAGAGCAGTACTTC	CASSLLGTGREQYF
-	TRBV28	-	TRBJ2-1	TGTGCCAGCACCCTGGACTGGTACAATGAGCAGTTCTTC	CASTLDWYNEQFF
-	TRBV5-1	-	TRBJ2-7	TGCGCCAGCAGCTTGGCGAGTCAGGGGTTTCGCGAGCAGTACTTC	CASSLASQGFREQYF
-	TRBV7-3	-	TRBJ1-1	TGTGCCAGCAGCTTACAATTTAACACTGAAGCTTTCTTT	CASSLQFNTEAFF
TRBD1	TRBV28	-	TRBJ2-7	TGTGCCAGCAGTTTCCCCCGGGACAGGGTCTACGAGCAGTACTTC	CASSFPRDRVYEQYF
TRBD2	TRBV5-1	-	TRBJ2-3	TGCGCCAGCAGCTTGGCCGGGACTAGCGGGAGCGGGGGTAGCACAGATACGCAGTATTTT	CASSLAGTSGSGGSTDTQYF
TRBD2	TRBV11-3	-	TRBJ2-3	TGTGCCAGCAACAATAGAAACGGGACTAGCGGGAGGGCCCTCGAGGATACGCAGTATTTT	CASNNRNGTSGRALEDTQYF
TRBD1	TRBV18	-	TRBJ1-6	TGTGCCAGCTCAGACGGACAGGGACGTAATTCACCCCTCCACTTT	CASSDGQGRNSPLHF
TRBD1	TRBV7-8	-	TRBJ1-5	TGTGCCAGCAGCCATAGGACAGGGAGCAATCAGCCCCAGCATTTT	CASSHRTGSNQPQHF
-	TRBV7-8	-	TRBJ2-1	TGTGCCAGCAGCCCCCCTCAGGGGTACTACAATGAGCAGTTCTTC	CASSPPQGYYNEQFF